This T cell receptor (beta chain) derives from a study of T cell responses to AZD1222 COVID-19 vaccine. Study-level results: The sample set comprised mostly white British donors with more females, and clonal diversity was possibly underestimated. Repertoires were collected only later (after the peak T cell response had occurred).

This CDR3 comprises 14 residues. Germline assignment: CDR1 SGHRS and CDR2 YFSETQ. V lost 5 bases to trimming and J lost 0 bases, with 8 bases between them. Notes on this clone: Its specificity is unknown.

Assay: immunoSEQ multiplex PCR; the TCRdb copy retains only in-frame clones and omits some. The table has more than 95,000 clones, 91% seen once. The sample here was peripheral blood, taken on day 0 of AZD1222 vaccination. The chain carries TRBV5-1 and TRBJ1-4; D ambiguous. The TCR was taken from an adult in good health. CDR3 region: CASSRTSTNEKLFF. CDR3 bases: TGCGCCAGCAGTAGAACCTCAACTAATGAAAAACTGTTTTTT.